The TCR beta chain described here comes from a study of blood T cell repertoires in COVID-19. Study information: Material from acute and convalescent COVID-19 was sourced from the United States, Italy and Spain. Sample material is recorded as cDNA or gDNA derived from T cells, B-cell-depleted T cells, or PBMCs.

Per the original methods: The authors estimated nucleated cell counts from reference gene primer amplification. Produced via immunoSEQ multiplex PCR; TCRdb's table is partial and in-frame only. V and J calls and clone size are as listed in that table; D and trimming were resolved from the DNA. The sample records roughly 76,000 clones, roughly 89% being singletons. The ends were cut back, 3 bases at V and 3 bases at J, with 12 bases in the middle. Germline CDR1 SGHNT, CDR2 YYREEE (reference sequence). This CDR3 has 15 residues. The material sequenced was peripheral blood. The TCR sequence derives from a man between 65 and 79 years old with active or convalescent COVID-19. The chain couples TRBV5-4 to TRBJ1-4; no definite D call. Here the CDR3 DNA reads TGTGCCAGCAGCTCATCGGGGTCGGCTAATGAAAAACTGTTTTTT. Encoded protein: CASSSSGSANEKLFF.